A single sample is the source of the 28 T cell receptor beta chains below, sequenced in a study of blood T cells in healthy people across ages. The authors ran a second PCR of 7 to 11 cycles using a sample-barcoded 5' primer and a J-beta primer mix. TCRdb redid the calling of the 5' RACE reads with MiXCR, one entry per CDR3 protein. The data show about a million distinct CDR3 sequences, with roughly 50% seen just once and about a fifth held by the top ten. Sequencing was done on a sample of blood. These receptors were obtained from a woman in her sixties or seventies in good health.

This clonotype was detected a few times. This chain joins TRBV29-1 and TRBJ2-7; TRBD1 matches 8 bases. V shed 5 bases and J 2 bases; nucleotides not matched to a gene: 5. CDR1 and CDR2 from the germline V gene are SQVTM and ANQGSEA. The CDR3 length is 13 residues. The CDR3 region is CSVLRGQPYEQYF. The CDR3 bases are TGCAGCGTTCTCAGGGGGCAACCCTACGAGCAGTACTTC.

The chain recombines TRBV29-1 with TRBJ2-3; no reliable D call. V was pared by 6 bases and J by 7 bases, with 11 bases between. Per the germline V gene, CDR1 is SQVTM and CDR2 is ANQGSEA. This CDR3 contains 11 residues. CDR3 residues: CSVSLYYTQYF. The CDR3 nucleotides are TGCAGCGTCAGCTTATACTATACGCAGTATTTT.

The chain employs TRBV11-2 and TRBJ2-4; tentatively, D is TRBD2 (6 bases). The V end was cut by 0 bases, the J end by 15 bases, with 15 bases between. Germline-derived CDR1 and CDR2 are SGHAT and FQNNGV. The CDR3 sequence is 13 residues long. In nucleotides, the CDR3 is TGTGCCAGCAGCTTAGAGATTTGGGGGGATCGGTACTTC. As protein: CASSLEIWGDRYF.

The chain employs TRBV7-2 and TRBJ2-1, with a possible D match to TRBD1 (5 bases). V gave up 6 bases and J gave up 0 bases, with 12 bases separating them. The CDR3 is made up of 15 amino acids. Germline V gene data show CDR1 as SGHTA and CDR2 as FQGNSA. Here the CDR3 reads CASRSARVSYNEQFF. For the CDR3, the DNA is TGTGCCAGCAGGTCGGCCAGGGTCTCCTACAATGAGCAGTTCTTC. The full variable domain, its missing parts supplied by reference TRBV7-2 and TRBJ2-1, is GAGVSQSPSNKVTEKGKDVELRCDPISGHTALYWYRQSLGQGLEFLIYFQGNSAPDKSGLPSDRFSAERTGGSVSTLTIQRTQQEDSAVYLCASRSARVSYNEQFFGPGTRLTVL.

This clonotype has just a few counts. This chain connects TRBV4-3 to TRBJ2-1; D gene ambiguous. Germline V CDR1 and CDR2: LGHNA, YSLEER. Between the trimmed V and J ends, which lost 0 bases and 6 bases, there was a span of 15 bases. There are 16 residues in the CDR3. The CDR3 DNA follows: TGCGCCAGCAGCCAAGATCGGTCGGTACTGTCCAATGAGCAGTTCTTC. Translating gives CASSQDRSVLSNEQFF.

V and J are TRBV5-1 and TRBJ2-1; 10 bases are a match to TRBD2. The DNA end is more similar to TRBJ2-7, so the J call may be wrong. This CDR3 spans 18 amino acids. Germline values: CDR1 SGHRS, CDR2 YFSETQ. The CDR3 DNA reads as TGCGCCAGCAGTCCCCCCACTAGCGGGAATCGCTTCTACAATGAGCAGTACTTC. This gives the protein CASSPPTSGNRFYNEQYF.

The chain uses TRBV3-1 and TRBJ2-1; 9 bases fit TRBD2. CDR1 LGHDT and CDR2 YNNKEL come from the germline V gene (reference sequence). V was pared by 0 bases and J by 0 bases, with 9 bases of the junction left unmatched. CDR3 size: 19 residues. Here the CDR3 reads CASSQELGLAGCSYNEQFF. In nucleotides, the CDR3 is TGTGCCAGCAGCCAAGAATTAGGCCTAGCGGGATGCTCCTACAATGAGCAGTTCTTC.

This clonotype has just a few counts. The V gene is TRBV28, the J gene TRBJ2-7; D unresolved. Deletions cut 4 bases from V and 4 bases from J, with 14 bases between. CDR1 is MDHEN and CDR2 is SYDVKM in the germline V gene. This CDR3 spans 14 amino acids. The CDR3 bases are TGTGCCAGCAGTTCAAACGGACGTCGATACGAGCAGTACTTC. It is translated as CASSSNGRRYEQYF.

CDR3 protein: CAWQGQGVGYGYTF. Written as DNA, the CDR3 is TGTGCCTGGCAAGGACAGGGGGTAGGCTATGGCTACACCTTC. This chain links TRBV30 with TRBJ1-2; 10 nucleotides agree with TRBD1. This CDR3 comprises 14 residues. Losses at the gene ends were 5 bases for V and 4 bases for J; bases not matched to a gene: 7. CDR1 is GTSNPN, CDR2 SVGIG, per germline (reference sequence).

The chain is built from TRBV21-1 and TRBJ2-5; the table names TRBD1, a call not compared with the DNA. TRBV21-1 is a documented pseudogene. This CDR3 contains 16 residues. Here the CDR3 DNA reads TGTGCCAGCAGCAAAGCGAGATCAGGGGCGGTAGAGACCCAGTACTTC. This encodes CASSKARSGAVETQYF.

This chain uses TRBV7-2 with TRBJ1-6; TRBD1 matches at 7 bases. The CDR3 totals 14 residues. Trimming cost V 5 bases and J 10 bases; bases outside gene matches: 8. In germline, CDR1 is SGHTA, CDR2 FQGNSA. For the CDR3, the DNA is TGTGCCAGCAGCCTTAAACAGGGGACCTCACCCCTCCACTTT. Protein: CASSLKQGTSPLHF.

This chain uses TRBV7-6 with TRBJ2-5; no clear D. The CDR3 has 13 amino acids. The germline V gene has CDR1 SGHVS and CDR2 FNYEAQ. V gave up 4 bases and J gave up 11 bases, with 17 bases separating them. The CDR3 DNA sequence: TGTGCCAGCAGCTACCGCGCCAGGAATGAGCAGTACTTC. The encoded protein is CASSYRARNEQYF.

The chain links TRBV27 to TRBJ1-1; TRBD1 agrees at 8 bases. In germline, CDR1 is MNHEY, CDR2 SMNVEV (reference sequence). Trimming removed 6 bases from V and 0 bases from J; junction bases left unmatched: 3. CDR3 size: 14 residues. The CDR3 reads CASRTDRVNTEAFF. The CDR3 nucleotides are TGTGCCAGCAGGACGGACAGGGTGAACACTGAAGCTTTCTTT.

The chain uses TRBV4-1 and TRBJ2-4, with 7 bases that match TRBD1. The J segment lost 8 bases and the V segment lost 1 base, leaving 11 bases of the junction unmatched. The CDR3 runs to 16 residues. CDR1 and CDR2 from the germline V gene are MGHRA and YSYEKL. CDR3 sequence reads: CASSQVRGPPMDIQYF. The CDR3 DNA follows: TGCGCCAGCAGCCAAGTTAGGGGGCCCCCTATGGACATTCAGTACTTC.

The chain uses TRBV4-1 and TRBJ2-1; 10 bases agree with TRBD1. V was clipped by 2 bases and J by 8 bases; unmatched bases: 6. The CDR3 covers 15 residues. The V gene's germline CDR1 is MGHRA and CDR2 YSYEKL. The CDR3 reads CASSQFQTGGYEQFF. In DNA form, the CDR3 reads TGCGCCAGCAGCCAATTTCAGACAGGGGGCTATGAGCAGTTCTTC.

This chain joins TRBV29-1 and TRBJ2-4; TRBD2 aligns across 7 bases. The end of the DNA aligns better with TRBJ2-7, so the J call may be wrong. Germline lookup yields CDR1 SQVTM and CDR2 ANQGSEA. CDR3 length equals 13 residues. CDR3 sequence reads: CSASEAGTYEQYF. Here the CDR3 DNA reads TGCAGCGCCTCGGAAGCGGGGACCTACGAGCAGTACTTC.

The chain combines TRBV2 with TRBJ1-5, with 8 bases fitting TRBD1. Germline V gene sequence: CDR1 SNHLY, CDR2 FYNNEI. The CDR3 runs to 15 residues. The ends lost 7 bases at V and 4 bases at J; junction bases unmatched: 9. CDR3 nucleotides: TGTGCCAGCAAATCCAGGACAGGGAGGAATCAGCCCCAGCATTTT. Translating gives CASKSRTGRNQPQHF. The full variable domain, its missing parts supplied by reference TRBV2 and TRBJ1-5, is EPEVTQTPSHQVTQMGQEVILRCVPISNHLYFYWYRQILGQKVEFLVSFYNNEISEKSEIFDDQFSVERPDGSNFTLKIRSTKLEDSAMYFCASKSRTGRNQPQHFGDGTRLSIL.

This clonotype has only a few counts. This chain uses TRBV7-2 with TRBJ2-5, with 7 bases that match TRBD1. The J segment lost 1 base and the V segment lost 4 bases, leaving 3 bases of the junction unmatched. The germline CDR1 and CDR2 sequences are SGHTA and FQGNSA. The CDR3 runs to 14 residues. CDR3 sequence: CASSSTGPQETQYF. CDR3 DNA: TGTGCCAGCAGCTCGACAGGGCCCCAAGAGACCCAGTACTTC.

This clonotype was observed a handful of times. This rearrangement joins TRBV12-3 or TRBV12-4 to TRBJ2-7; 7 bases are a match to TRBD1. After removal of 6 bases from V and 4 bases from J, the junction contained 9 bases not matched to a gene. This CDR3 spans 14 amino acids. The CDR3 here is CASRRGRSWYEQYF. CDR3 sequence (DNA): TGTGCCAGCAGGAGGGGGCGCAGCTGGTACGAGCAGTACTTC.

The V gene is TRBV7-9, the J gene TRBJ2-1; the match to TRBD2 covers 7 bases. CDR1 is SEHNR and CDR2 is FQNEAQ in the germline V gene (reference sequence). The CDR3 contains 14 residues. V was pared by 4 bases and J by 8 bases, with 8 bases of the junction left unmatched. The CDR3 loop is CASSSLREKYEQFF. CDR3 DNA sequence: TGTGCCAGCAGCTCCTTGCGGGAGAAGTATGAGCAGTTCTTC.

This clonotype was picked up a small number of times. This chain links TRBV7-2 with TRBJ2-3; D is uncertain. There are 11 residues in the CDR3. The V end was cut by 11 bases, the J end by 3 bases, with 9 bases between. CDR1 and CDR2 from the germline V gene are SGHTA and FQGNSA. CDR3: CAAARTDTQYF. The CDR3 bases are TGTGCCGCGGCTAGAACAGATACGCAGTATTTT.

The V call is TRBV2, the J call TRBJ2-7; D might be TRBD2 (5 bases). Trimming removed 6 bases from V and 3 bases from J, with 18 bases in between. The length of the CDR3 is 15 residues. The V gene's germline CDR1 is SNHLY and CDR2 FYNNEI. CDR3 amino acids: CASSSSRGSGYEQYF. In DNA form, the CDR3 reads TGTGCCAGCAGCTCCTCACGGGGTTCAGGCTACGAGCAGTACTTC. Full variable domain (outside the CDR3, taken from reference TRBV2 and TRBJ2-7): EPEVTQTPSHQVTQMGQEVILRCVPISNHLYFYWYRQILGQKVEFLVSFYNNEISEKSEIFDDQFSVERPDGSNFTLKIRSTKLEDSAMYFCASSSSRGSGYEQYFGPGTRLTVT.

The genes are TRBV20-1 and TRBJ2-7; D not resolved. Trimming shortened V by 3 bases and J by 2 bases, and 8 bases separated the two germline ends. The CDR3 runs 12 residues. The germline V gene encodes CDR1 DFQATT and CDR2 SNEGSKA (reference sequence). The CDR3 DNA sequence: TGCAGTGCTAGTGAGATCCCCTACGAGCAGTACTTC. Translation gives CSASEIPYEQYF.

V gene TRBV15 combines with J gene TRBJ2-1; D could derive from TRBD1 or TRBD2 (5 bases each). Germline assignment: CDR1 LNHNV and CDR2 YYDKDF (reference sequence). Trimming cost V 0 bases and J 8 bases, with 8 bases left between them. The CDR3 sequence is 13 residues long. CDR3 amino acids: CATSRDLGDEQFF. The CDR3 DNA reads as TGTGCCACCAGCAGAGACCTGGGGGATGAGCAGTTCTTC.

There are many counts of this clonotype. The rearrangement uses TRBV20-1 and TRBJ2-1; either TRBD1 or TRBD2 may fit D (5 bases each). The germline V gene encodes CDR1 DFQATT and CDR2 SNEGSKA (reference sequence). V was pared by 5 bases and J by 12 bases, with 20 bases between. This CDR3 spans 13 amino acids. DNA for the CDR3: TGCAGTGCTCTGGGTCGGGGCGCCCAATTGCAGTTCTTC. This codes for CSALGRGAQLQFF.

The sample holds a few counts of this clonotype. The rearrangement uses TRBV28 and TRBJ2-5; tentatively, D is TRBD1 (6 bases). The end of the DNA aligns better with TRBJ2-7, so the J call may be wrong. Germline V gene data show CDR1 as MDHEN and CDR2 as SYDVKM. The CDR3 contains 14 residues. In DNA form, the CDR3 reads TGTGCCAGCAGTTTTACAGGGCGTCGGGACGAGCAGTACTTC. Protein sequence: CASSFTGRRDEQYF.

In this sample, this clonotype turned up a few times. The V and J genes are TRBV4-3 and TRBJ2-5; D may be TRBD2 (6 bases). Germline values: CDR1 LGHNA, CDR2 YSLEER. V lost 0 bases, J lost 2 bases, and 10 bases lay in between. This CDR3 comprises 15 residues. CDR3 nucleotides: TGCGCCAGCAGCCAAGAGGGAGGTCCTCAAGAGACCCAGTACTTC. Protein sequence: CASSQEGGPQETQYF.

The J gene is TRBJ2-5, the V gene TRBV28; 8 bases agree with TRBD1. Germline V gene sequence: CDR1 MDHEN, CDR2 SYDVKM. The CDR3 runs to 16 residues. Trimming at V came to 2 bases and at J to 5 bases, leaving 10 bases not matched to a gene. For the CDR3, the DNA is TGTGCCAGCAGTTTAAGGGCAGGGGGCGGTTCCGAGACCCAGTACTTC. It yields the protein CASSLRAGGGSETQYF.